This TCR beta chain was captured by sequencing in a study of T cell changes during pregnancy in multiple sclerosis. This CDR3 comprises 15 residues. V trimming: 4 bases; J trimming: 1 base; junction bases outside the gene matches: 4. Germline values: CDR1 SGHTS, CDR2 YDEGEE. Method: immunoSEQ multiplex PCR; TCRdb's copy keeps in-frame clones and lacks some. The sample holds 25,000 to 35,000 clones, roughly 87% seen once. The J gene is TRBJ2-2, the V gene TRBV5-8; the match to TRBD1 covers 7 bases. The sequenced sample was CD8+ T cells from peripheral blood mononuclear cells, obtained in the second trimester of pregnancy. This TCR derives from a female donor with multiple sclerosis, enrolled in a pregnancy study. The CDR3: CASSRDRVNTGELFF. For the CDR3, the DNA is TGTGCCAGCAGCCGTGACAGGGTGAACACCGGGGAGCTGTTTTTT.